Only a few counts were recorded for the clone carrying this T cell receptor beta chain. This record belongs to a study of T-cell reconstitution after alpha-beta-depleted transplantation in children. Preparation of the TCRbeta library was carried out with unique molecular identifiers. TCRdb re-called the PCR reads through MiXCR, storing one row per CDR3 protein. The table lists about a million distinct CDR3 sequences, about 31% of them singletons. In germline, CDR1 is SGDLS, CDR2 YYNGEE. The CDR3 consists of 20 residues. V shed 0 bases and J 0 bases; nucleotides not matched to a gene: 12. The source of this sequence is a boy less than two years old who had a stem cell transplant for SCID, so the T cells may come from the graft donor. The chain recombines TRBV9 with TRBJ2-1; 10 bases match TRBD1. This specimen was PBMCs, mostly from graft donor cells, taken 360 days after TCRalphabeta/CD19-depleted stem cell transplant. Written as DNA, the CDR3 is TGTGCCAGCAGCGTAGAAAGCGGGACAGGGGTCTCCAGCTCCTACAATGAGCAGTTCTTC. Its protein is CASSVESGTGVSSSYNEQFF.